This entry is about one T cell receptor (beta chain). These data belong to a study of T cells after yellow fever vaccination. TCRdb fed the 5' RACE reads into MiXCR, producing one record per CDR3 protein. This table has 500,000 to 700,000 distinct CDR3 sequences, 15% to 20% appearing once. The CDR3 totals 13 residues. The V and J ends lost 7 bases and 1 base, in that order; junction bases with no gene match: 5. From germline, CDR1 is SQVTM and CDR2 ANQGSEA. The sample in question was PBMCs, obtained 15 days after the yellow fever booster vaccination. This receptor was obtained from a man under 40 who received the YFV17D yellow fever vaccine. V is TRBV29-1 and J is TRBJ2-7, with TRBD1 identical over 9 bases. Here the CDR3 DNA reads TGCAGCGCCTTGGGACAGGGATCCTACGAGCAGTACTTC. Translating it yields CSALGQGSYEQYF.